The 5 T cell receptor beta chains reported below all come from one sample, sequenced in a study of T cells in Graves' hyperthyroidism and ophthalmopathy. TCR beta CDR3 sequences were amplified from RNA transcripts. An initial round of RT-PCR targeting the TCR CDR3 relied on the HTBI primer set. Each CDR3 protein is one row after TCRdb ran MiXCR on the multiplex PCR reads. The sample has approximately 490,000 distinct CDR3 sequences; around a fifth are singletons. Sequencing input: blood. All receptors come from a woman aged 70 to 79 with Graves' ophthalmopathy.

Points on this clonotype: Since a much larger clone is just one base distant, this may be a read error. The V and J genes are TRBV6-1 and TRBJ2-2; D is unclear. The CDR3 has 15 amino acids. Deletions cut 11 bases from V and 5 bases from J, with 21 bases between. Germline V lookup: CDR1 MNHNS, CDR2 SASEGT. The CDR3 sequence is CAGTPQPTLTGELFF. CDR3 nucleotide sequence: TGTGCCGGCACTCCCCAACCGACACTGACCGGGGAGCTGTTTTTT.

The chain combines TRBV4-1 with TRBJ2-7; TRBD2 might be the D (6 bases). CDR1 and CDR2 (germline): MGHRA, YSYEKL. Trimming pared 1 base from V and 2 bases from J, leaving 12 bases between. The CDR3 consists of 15 residues. CDR3 coding DNA: TGCGCCAGCAGCCAAGTAGAGGAGGGCCCCTACGAGCAGTACTTC. Encoded protein: CASSQVEEGPYEQYF.

This clonotype was observed a handful of times. The rearrangement links TRBV12-5 to TRBJ1-2, with 7 nucleotides matching TRBD1. Germline trimming cut 6 bases from V and 3 bases from J; bases unmatched to any gene: 4. The CDR3 spans 13 residues. Germline CDR1 reads LGHNT; CDR2 reads FRNRAP. The CDR3 region has the DNA TGTGCTAGTGGCCCCGGGACAGACTATGGCTACACCTTC. Amino acids: CASGPGTDYGYTF.

Many counts were recorded for this clonotype. The rearrangement uses TRBV10-3 and TRBJ1-2; possible D gene TRBD1, 5 bases. This CDR3 spans 15 amino acids. Germline V CDR1 and CDR2: ENHRY, SYGVKD. The V end was cut by 10 bases, the J end by 4 bases, with 22 bases between. DNA for the CDR3: TGTGCCACGGGGGGATATAGGCAGGATTCCTATGGCTACACCTTC. Its protein is CATGGYRQDSYGYTF.

Ten or more counts support this clonotype. This chain links TRBV6-1 with TRBJ2-7; 7 nucleotides align to TRBD2. The ends lost 4 bases at V and 2 bases at J; junction bases unmatched: 11. The CDR3 is made up of 16 amino acids. In germline, CDR1 is MNHNS, CDR2 SASEGT. CDR3 in amino acids: CASSVQRGTETYEQYF. The CDR3 region has the DNA TGTGCCAGCAGTGTGCAGCGGGGCACCGAGACCTACGAGCAGTACTTC.